Below, 8 T cell receptor beta chains from the same sample are listed, as sequenced in a study of T cell repertoires in cytomegalovirus infection. TCRdb called the reads again in MiXCR, with one record for every CDR3 protein. This sample has some 590,000 distinct CDR3 sequences; approximately 40% occur once, and the top ten carry 48%. Which antigens these TCRs recognize remains unknown. The sequences come from cultured PBMCs, collected from culture after CMV antigen stimulation. The receptors derive from a human donor in good health (CMV status not recorded). Some clones in this sample may be carry-over from other donors' samples.

This chain links TRBV12-3 or TRBV12-4 with TRBJ1-1; D unresolved. The CDR3 is made up of 14 amino acids. Trimming stripped 8 bases from V and 5 bases from J, with 18 bases between. The CDR3 spells CASRLGEHKTEAFF. The CDR3 DNA is TGTGCCAGCCGACTGGGAGAGCACAAAACTGAAGCTTTCTTT.

V usage is TRBV18 and J usage is TRBJ2-7, with D possibly matching TRBD2 (5 bases). The germline CDR1 and CDR2 sequences are KGHSH and LQKENI. The CDR3 covers 14 residues. The V end lost 5 bases, the J end lost 6 bases, and 17 bases lay between the germline ends. DNA for the CDR3: TGTGCCAGCTCAACGAAGCCCCGAGGGCTCGAGCAGTACTTC. Protein product: CASSTKPRGLEQYF.

The chain joins TRBV10-3 to TRBJ1-1; D gene ambiguous. This CDR3 is 14 amino acids long. In germline, CDR1 is ENHRY, CDR2 SYGVKD. The germline V and J ends were trimmed by 4 bases and 4 bases, with 13 bases remaining between them. The CDR3 region is CAISVWEKTTEAFF. In DNA, the CDR3 is TGTGCCATCAGTGTTTGGGAAAAAACCACTGAAGCTTTCTTT.

V is TRBV4-1 and J is TRBJ2-7, with 9 bases identical to TRBD2. V was pared by 4 bases and J by 2 bases, with 12 bases of the junction left unmatched. The CDR3 extends over 17 amino acids. In germline, CDR1 is MGHRA, CDR2 YSYEKL. The DNA of the CDR3 is TGCGCCAGCAGCCGAACTTTAAAGCGGGAGGTAACCTACGAGCAGTACTTC. This codes for CASSRTLKREVTYEQYF.

A note on this clonotype: A clone one base away is much larger, so this may be a read error. The genes are TRBV7-8 and TRBJ1-5; D is possibly TRBD1 (5 bases). Germline loops: CDR1 SGHVS, CDR2 FQNEAQ. The length of the CDR3 is 17 residues. Trimming pared 5 bases from V and 6 bases from J, leaving 23 bases between. The CDR3 reads CASSTRLGRVRGQPQHF. CDR3 sequence (DNA): TGTGCCAGCAGCACCAGGCTGGGCAGGGTGAGGGGTCAGCCCCAGCATTTT.

This sequence joins TRBV7-6 and TRBJ2-1, with 7 bases aligning to TRBD1. The ends lost 3 bases at V and 3 bases at J; junction bases unmatched: 2. Germline V gene sequence: CDR1 SGHVS, CDR2 FNYEAQ. This CDR3 has 14 amino acids. DNA for the CDR3: TGTGCCAGCAGCTTTCGGGACAGCTACAATGAGCAGTTCTTC. Translation: CASSFRDSYNEQFF.

The chain joins TRBV20-1 to TRBJ1-3, with no clear D. Trimming took off 0 bases at V and 2 bases at J, with 8 bases between the two ends. The CDR3 is 14 residues long. Germline CDR1 is DFQATT and CDR2 is SNEGSKA (reference sequence). The CDR3 region is CSARDRQAGNTIYF. The CDR3 DNA sequence: TGCAGTGCTAGAGACAGACAAGCTGGAAACACCATATATTTT.

This clonotype was observed a few times. This chain joins TRBV2 and TRBJ1-2; D remains unclear. CDR1 is SNHLY, CDR2 FYNNEI, per germline. V lost 5 bases and J lost 8, with 15 bases in between. The CDR3 is 13 residues long. CDR3 amino acids: CASSPDPSRGYTF. Here the CDR3 DNA reads TGTGCCAGCAGTCCGGACCCCAGTAGAGGCTACACCTTC.